Each of the 9 T cell receptor beta chains below was sequenced from the same sample in a study of radiotherapy plus CTLA-4 blockade in lung cancer. Repertoires were generated with immunoSEQ multiplex PCR, while TCRdb's copy carries only in-frame clones and drops some. The sample contains about 51,000 clones, roughly 77% of which appear only once. Here the sequenced sample was peripheral blood, taken from a patient treated with radiotherapy plus ipilimumab. These receptors came from a human donor with non-small cell lung cancer who had a complete response to radiotherapy plus ipilimumab.

The gene calls are TRBV7-9 and TRBJ1-4, with a tentative D call TRBD1 (6 bases). Looked up from germline, CDR1 is SEHNR and CDR2 is FQNEAQ (reference sequence). V was cut by 5 bases and J by 4 bases, with 14 bases left in between. This CDR3 is built from 15 residues. CDR3 nucleotide sequence: TGTGCCAGCAGCCAAAGACAGGTTTATAATGAAAAACTGTTTTTT. It yields the protein CASSQRQVYNEKLFF.

The chain is built from TRBV5-1 and TRBJ2-1, with D possibly being TRBD2 (5 bases). The V end was cut by 0 bases, the J end by 1 base, with 14 bases between. The CDR3 loop spans 17 amino acids. CDR1 SGHRS and CDR2 YFSETQ come from the germline V gene. The CDR3 region has the DNA TGCGCCAGCAGCTTGGCCCAAGCGGCCCTATCCTACAATGAGCAGTTCTTC. Its protein product is CASSLAQAALSYNEQFF.

The chain employs TRBV5-4 and TRBJ1-3; possibly TRBD1 for D (5 bases). V gave up 0 bases and J gave up 3 bases, with 16 bases separating them. Germline V gives CDR1 SGHNT, CDR2 YYREEE (reference sequence). This CDR3 has 17 amino acids. DNA for the CDR3: TGTGCCAGCAGCTTGGGACAGACGGGGGGGAGTGGAAACACCATATATTTT. This translates into CASSLGQTGGSGNTIYF.

The chain employs TRBV29-1 and TRBJ1-5; weak D call: TRBD1 (6 bases). V was pared by 6 bases and J by 2 bases, with 14 bases between. Germline CDR1 SQVTM, CDR2 ANQGSEA. CDR3 length equals 14 residues. CDR3 amino acids: CSVMTGYGNQPQHF. CDR3 nucleotides: TGCAGCGTGATGACAGGATATGGCAATCAGCCCCAGCATTTT.

The gene calls are TRBV30 and TRBJ2-5; 11 bases are a match to TRBD2. The CDR3 contains 16 residues. The germline V gene has CDR1 GTSNPN and CDR2 SVGIG (reference sequence). The junction had 9 bases not matched to a gene; V was cut back by 5 bases and J by 1 base. The CDR3 region has the DNA TGTGCCTGGGCACAGGGACTAGCGGTCTTCCAAGAGACCCAGTACTTC. It yields the protein CAWAQGLAVFQETQYF.

This clone was seen a handful of times. This sequence joins TRBV6-1 and TRBJ2-7, with 9 bases lining up with TRBD1. The CDR3 runs 14 residues. Germline CDR1 reads MNHNS; CDR2 reads SASEGT. V lost 4 bases, J lost 9 bases, and 10 bases stayed unmatched. The CDR3 loop is CASSGPGQGKVQYF. In nucleotides, the CDR3 is TGTGCCAGCAGTGGCCCCGGACAGGGGAAGGTGCAGTACTTC.

This chain connects TRBV11-2 to TRBJ2-2; 12 positions agree with TRBD2. V was clipped by 4 bases and J by 2 bases; unmatched bases: 11. This CDR3 has 19 residues. Germline V gives CDR1 SGHAT, CDR2 FQNNGV. The CDR3 reads CASSSGLAGSLSNTGELFF. The CDR3 region has the DNA TGTGCCAGCAGCTCGGGACTAGCGGGTTCTTTATCAAACACCGGGGAGCTGTTTTTT.

The J gene is TRBJ2-2, the V gene TRBV30; 8 nucleotides agree with TRBD1. Trimming took 3 bases from V and 0 from J; bases not matched to a gene: 9. Per germline, CDR1 GTSNPN and CDR2 SVGIG (reference sequence). CDR3 length equals 17 residues. CDR3 loop: CAWRLFLDRANTGELFF. The CDR3 nucleotides read TGTGCCTGGAGATTGTTTTTGGACAGGGCGAACACCGGGGAGCTGTTTTTT.

This rearrangement joins TRBV19 to TRBJ1-2, with 7 nucleotides matching TRBD1. CDR3 length: 13 amino acids. The V gene end was trimmed by 6 bases and the J gene end by 4 bases; junction bases not matched to a gene: 5. Germline V gives CDR1 LNHDA, CDR2 SQIVND (reference sequence). The CDR3 here is CASSEGQSYGYTF. In nucleotides, the CDR3 is TGTGCCAGTAGCGAGGGACAGTCCTATGGCTACACCTTC.